Following are 15 T cell receptor beta chains from one sample sequenced in a study of blood T cell repertoires in COVID-19. Using immunoSEQ multiplex PCR, the repertoire was profiled, and TCRdb retains in-frame clones only, with some absent. Of 150,000 to 200,000 clones in the sample, 80% to 90% were seen once. The sequenced material came from peripheral blood. These receptors were collected from a woman in her seventies with acute or convalescent COVID-19.

This chain uses TRBV14 with TRBJ2-5; 12 positions agree with TRBD1. The germline CDR1 and CDR2 sequences are SGHDN and FVKESK. This CDR3 spans 17 amino acids. With V trimmed by 0 bases and J by 5 bases, 7 bases remained unmatched. Here the CDR3 reads CASSQEWDRGPWETQYF. In DNA, the CDR3 is TGTGCCAGCAGCCAAGAATGGGACAGGGGGCCCTGGGAGACCCAGTACTTC.

The genes are TRBV24-1 and TRBJ2-2; D might be TRBD1 (5 bases). V shed 5 bases and J shed 6 bases, with 18 bases lying between them. Germline V gene data show CDR1 as KGHDR and CDR2 as SFDVKD. This CDR3 spans 16 amino acids. CDR3 protein: CATSAHGKTDSGELFF. CDR3 nucleotides: TGTGCCACCAGTGCCCACGGAAAGACAGACTCCGGGGAGCTGTTTTTT.

The CDR3 here is CASSLAGTTYNEQFF. The DNA for the CDR3 is TGTGCCAGCAGTTTAGCGGGGACTACCTACAATGAGCAGTTCTTC. The rearrangement links TRBV28 to TRBJ2-1; 7 nucleotides match TRBD2. CDR3 length: 15 residues. The ends lost 2 bases at V and 2 bases at J; junction bases unmatched: 3. CDR1 and CDR2 from the germline V gene are MDHEN and SYDVKM.

The chain recombines TRBV6-2 or TRBV6-3 with TRBJ2-7; 8 bases fit TRBD2. CDR3 size: 16 residues. The germline CDR1 and CDR2 sequences are MNHEY and SVGEGT. Trimming took 2 bases from V and 3 from J; bases not matched to a gene: 9. The DNA for the CDR3 is TGTGCCAGCAGTTACCCGAAAAGCGGGAGCCACTACGAGCAGTACTTC. Its protein product is CASSYPKSGSHYEQYF.

A few counts support this clone. This chain connects TRBV21-1 to TRBJ2-1; whether TRBD1, the table's D call, matches the DNA was not checked. TRBV21-1 is deemed a pseudogene. The CDR3 extends over 17 amino acids. The CDR3 loop reads CASSITPRGMGYNEQFF. The CDR3 DNA follows: TGTGCCAGCAGCATTACCCCCAGGGGAATGGGCTACAATGAGCAGTTCTTC.

This clone was recorded once. The chain uses TRBV5-4 and TRBJ2-7; 10 bases agree with TRBD2. CDR3 length: 15 residues. Germline V gene data show CDR1 as SGHNT and CDR2 as YYREEE (reference sequence). After removal of 4 bases from V and 6 bases from J, the junction contained 10 bases not matched to a gene. The CDR3 reads CASSKALAGVGEQYF. CDR3 nucleotides: TGTGCCAGCAGCAAAGCTCTAGCGGGAGTAGGCGAGCAGTACTTC. The entire variable domain, with the rest obtained from reference TRBV5-4 and TRBJ2-7, is as follows: ETGVTQSPTHLIKTRGQQVTLRCSSQSGHNTVSWYQQALGQGPQFIFQYYREEENGRGNFPPRFSGLQFPNYSSELNVNALELDDSALYLCASSKALAGVGEQYFGPGTRLTVT.

The gene calls are TRBV7-6 and TRBJ2-3; maybe TRBD2 (6 bases). CDR1 is SGHVS and CDR2 is FNYEAQ in the germline V gene. This CDR3 comprises 18 residues. V was pared by 5 bases and J by 2 bases, with 23 bases between. The CDR3 region is CASSLRLGTLASTDTQYF. DNA for the CDR3: TGTGCCAGCAGCCTCCGGCTCGGGACTCTCGCCTCCACAGATACGCAGTATTTT.

This chain uses TRBV11-3 with TRBJ2-2, with D perhaps TRBD2 (6 bases). Per the germline V gene, CDR1 is SGHNT and CDR2 is YENEEA. V lost 5 bases and J 1 base, leaving 11 bases between the germline ends. The CDR3 has 15 amino acids. CDR3 bases: TGTGCCAGCAGCCCAGACGGGGGGAACACCGGGGAGCTGTTTTTT. It translates to CASSPDGGNTGELFF.

The chain employs TRBV5-8 and TRBJ2-1; 8 bases fit TRBD1. The CDR3 is 15 residues long. Germline CDR1 and CDR2: SGHTS and YDEGEE. J was trimmed by 8 bases and V by 10 bases; bases with no gene match: 17. Here the CDR3 DNA reads TGTGCCCATACGTTGTTTACAGGGGGGATCGATGAGCAGTTCTTC. This codes for CAHTLFTGGIDEQFF.

The chain carries TRBV6-2 or TRBV6-3 and TRBJ1-2, with D perhaps TRBD1 (5 bases). This CDR3 is 12 amino acids long. V was clipped by 10 bases and J by 7 bases, with 16 bases between them. Germline assignment: CDR1 MNHEY and CDR2 SVGEGT. The CDR3 sequence: CATSRTPSGYTF. DNA of the CDR3: TGTGCCACCAGCCGGACACCTAGTGGCTACACCTTC.

The CDR3 DNA is TGCAGCGTGGGGCCTGGGTTTACACGCACAGATACGCAGTATTTT. This encodes CSVGPGFTRTDTQYF. The chain recombines TRBV29-1 with TRBJ2-3; a weak D match, TRBD1 (5 bases). Trimming cost V 6 bases and J 1 base, with 17 bases left between them. This CDR3 is built from 15 residues. Germline CDR1 SQVTM, CDR2 ANQGSEA.

This chain connects TRBV6-5 to TRBJ2-3; TRBD1 is a possible D gene (5 bases). Germline CDR1 reads MNHEY; CDR2 reads SVGAGI. This CDR3 has 14 amino acids. The V and J ends lost 3 bases and 5 bases respectively, with 12 bases between them. Here the CDR3 reads CASSYLGRVDTQYF. CDR3 bases: TGTGCCAGCAGTTATCTGGGCAGGGTAGATACGCAGTATTTT.

On this clone: The junction and the germline gene differ at one end; a read error may be behind it. The chain couples TRBV11-3 to TRBJ2-3; TRBD1 aligns across 7 bases. The germline CDR1 and CDR2 sequences are SGHNT and YENEEA. The CDR3 has 14 residues. The CDR3 spells CASSVDRVGDTQYF. The CDR3 bases are TGTGCCAGCAGCGTAGACAGGGTTGGGGATACGCAGTATTTT.

In DNA form, the CDR3 reads TGTGCCAGCAGGATTGCAGGGGGCGAAGGCTACACCTTC. This sequence encodes CASRIAGGEGYTF. J is TRBJ1-2 and V is TRBV6-5; 8 bases fit TRBD1. The V segment lost 6 bases and the J segment 8 bases; nucleotides outside the gene matches: 8. CDR3 size: 13 residues. Germline CDR1 is MNHEY and CDR2 is SVGAGI.

The chain carries TRBV7-2 and TRBJ2-2; 8 bases are shared with TRBD2. The CDR3 spans 15 residues. Trimming removed 6 bases from V and 6 bases from J; junction bases left unmatched: 9. CDR1 and CDR2 (germline): SGHTA, FQGNSA. The CDR3 DNA reads as TGTGCCAGCAGATTAAGCGGGAGCCAGCCCGGGGAGCTGTTTTTT. Translated, it gives CASRLSGSQPGELFF.